The sequence of this TCR beta chain was determined in a study of T-cell memory formation after mild COVID-19. This clonotype was counted many times. This CDR3 is built from 12 residues. Deletions cut 4 bases from V and 1 base from J, with 4 bases between. CDR1 and CDR2 from the germline V gene are MNHEY and SVGAGI. The 5'RACE method, run with constant-segment primers, produced TCR alpha and TCR beta cDNA libraries (carrying sample barcodes and UMIs). TCRdb re-called the 5' RACE reads through MiXCR, storing one row per CDR3 protein. The table shows more than 110,000 distinct CDR3 sequences, with 13% to 15% occurring only once.

J is TRBJ1-1 and V is TRBV6-5; D remains ambiguous. The material sequenced was PBMCs or a T cell subset sorted from them (not recorded which). The origin of this receptor is an adult woman who had mild COVID-19 (a few samples of this study predate the infection). Cell type and time point are not known. The CDR3 spells CASSSWNTEAFF. In nucleotides, the CDR3 is TGTGCCAGCAGTTCGTGGAACACTGAAGCTTTCTTT.